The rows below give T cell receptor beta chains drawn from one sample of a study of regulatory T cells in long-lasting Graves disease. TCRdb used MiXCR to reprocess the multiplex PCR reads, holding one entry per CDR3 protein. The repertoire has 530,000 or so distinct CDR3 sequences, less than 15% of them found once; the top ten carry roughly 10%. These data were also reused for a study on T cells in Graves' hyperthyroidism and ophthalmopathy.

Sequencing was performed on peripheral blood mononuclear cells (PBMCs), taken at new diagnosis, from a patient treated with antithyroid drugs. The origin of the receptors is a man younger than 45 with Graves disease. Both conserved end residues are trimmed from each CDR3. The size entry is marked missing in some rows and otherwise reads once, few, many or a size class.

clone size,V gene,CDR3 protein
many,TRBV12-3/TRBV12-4,ASSSLAGTYEQY
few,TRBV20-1,SARSPPGETNTEAF
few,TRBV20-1,SVPTSVVYEQY
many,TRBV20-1,SARGLAGTPNNEQF
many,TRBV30,AWALGRNEQF
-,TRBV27,ASSLLYSGKGSPLH
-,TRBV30,ASLETSGQF
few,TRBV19,ASRDRGLIGAF
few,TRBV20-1,SARGTNNSPLH
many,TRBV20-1,SARGGREPDTQY
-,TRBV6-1,ASSARQAGYNSPLH
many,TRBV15,ATSRSAGAALEQY
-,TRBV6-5,ASSYRGHGEKLS
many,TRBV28,ATPRLAGGEGYNEQF
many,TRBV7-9,ASSRGQGARKLF